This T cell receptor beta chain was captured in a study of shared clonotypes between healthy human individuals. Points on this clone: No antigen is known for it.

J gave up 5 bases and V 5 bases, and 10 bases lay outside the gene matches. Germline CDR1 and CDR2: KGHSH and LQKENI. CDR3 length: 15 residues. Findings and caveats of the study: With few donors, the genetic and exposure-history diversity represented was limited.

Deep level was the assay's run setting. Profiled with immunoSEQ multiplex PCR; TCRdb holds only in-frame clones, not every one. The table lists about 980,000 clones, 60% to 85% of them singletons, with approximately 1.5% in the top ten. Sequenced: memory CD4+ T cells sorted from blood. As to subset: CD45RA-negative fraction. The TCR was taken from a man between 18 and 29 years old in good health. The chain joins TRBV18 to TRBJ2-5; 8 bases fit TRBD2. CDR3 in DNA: TGTGCCAGCTCAACTTCCTTACTAGCGGCGGAGACCCAGTACTTC. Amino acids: CASSTSLLAAETQYF. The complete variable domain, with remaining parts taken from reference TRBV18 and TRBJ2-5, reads NAGVMQNPRHLVRRRGQEARLRCSPMKGHSHVYWYRQLPEEGLKFMVYLQKENIIDESGMPKERFSAEFPKEGPSILRIQQVVRGDSAAYFCASSTSLLAAETQYFGPGTRLLVL.